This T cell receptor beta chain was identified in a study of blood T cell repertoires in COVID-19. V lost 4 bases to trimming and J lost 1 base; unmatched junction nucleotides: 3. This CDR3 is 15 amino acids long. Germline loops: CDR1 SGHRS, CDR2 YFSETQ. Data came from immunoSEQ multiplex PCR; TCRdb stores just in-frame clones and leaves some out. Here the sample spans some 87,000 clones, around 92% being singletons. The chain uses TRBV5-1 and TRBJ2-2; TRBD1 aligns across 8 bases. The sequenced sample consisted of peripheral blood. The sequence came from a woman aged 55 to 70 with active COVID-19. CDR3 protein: CASSHGQGNTGELFF. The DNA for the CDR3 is TGCGCCAGCAGCCACGGACAGGGGAACACCGGGGAGCTGTTTTTT.